A selection of T cell receptor beta chains follows, all from one sample in a study of blood T cell repertoires in COVID-19. Data came from immunoSEQ multiplex PCR; TCRdb stores just in-frame clones and leaves some out. In the table there are fewer than 400,000 clones, about 90% of which are singletons. Sequencing was carried out using peripheral blood. The receptors come from a young woman with COVID-19, enrolled during active disease. The CDR3 runs from the conserved cysteine through the conserved F or W. The D gene is left open where the match is weak. Only some rows state a clone size, as once, few, many or a class for expanded clones.

v_call	j_call	d_call	clone_size	cdr3_aa	cdr3_nt
TRBV5-1	TRBJ2-2	TRBD2	NA	CASRLAGETGELFF	TGCGCCAGTCGATTAGCGGGAGAGACCGGGGAGCTGTTTTTT
TRBV18	TRBJ1-2	TRBD1	NA	CASSPQKDRGHGYTF	TGTGCCAGCTCACCACAGAAGGACAGGGGGCATGGCTACACCTTC
TRBV4-2	TRBJ2-5	TRBD2	NA	CASSQAAPGSGGETQYF	TGTGCCAGCAGCCAAGCGGCACCGGGCTCGGGAGGGGAGACCCAGTACTTC
TRBV5-1	TRBJ2-1	NA	NA	CASSPGVESYNEQFF	TGCGCCAGCAGCCCGGGGGTAGAATCCTACAATGAGCAGTTCTTC
TRBV27	TRBJ2-1	NA	NA	CASRRTGLQHNEQFF	TGTGCCAGCAGGCGCACAGGGCTCCAGCACAATGAGCAGTTCTTC
TRBV6-2/TRBV6-3	TRBJ1-1	NA	NA	CASSYSRVNTEAFF	TGTGCCAGCAGTTACTCTCGCGTGAACACTGAAGCTTTCTTT
TRBV6-2/TRBV6-3	TRBJ1-5	TRBD1	NA	CASSSSRDRGLMRNQPQHF	TGTGCCAGCAGTTCCAGCCGGGACAGGGGGCTAATGAGAAATCAGCCCCAGCATTTT
TRBV6-5	TRBJ1-1	TRBD1	NA	CASSIQGAVAFF	TGTGCCAGCAGCATACAGGGGGCTGTAGCTTTCTTT
TRBV5-8	TRBJ1-6	TRBD1	NA	CASSLRDRDNSPLHF	TGTGCCAGCAGCTTGAGGGACAGAGATAATTCACCCCTCCACTTT
TRBV2	TRBJ2-5	TRBD1	NA	CASSEDRGHWETQYF	TGTGCCAGTAGTGAGGACAGGGGGCATTGGGAGACCCAGTACTTC
TRBV11-2	TRBJ1-2	NA	few	CASSADRANYGYTF	TGTGCCAGCAGCGCCGACAGAGCTAACTATGGCTACACCTTC
TRBV5-4	TRBJ1-4	NA	NA	CASSSTRVDGLNEKLFF	TGTGCCAGCAGCTCCACTAGGGTCGACGGACTTAATGAAAAACTGTTTTTT
TRBV30	TRBJ2-1	NA	once	CAWSVGGAVNEQFF	TGTGCCTGGAGTGTAGGGGGAGCGGTCAATGAGCAGTTCTTC
TRBV5-1	TRBJ1-3	TRBD1	once	CASSSTGDRGNTIYF	TGCGCCAGCAGCTCCACAGGGGATCGTGGAAACACCATATATTTT
TRBV5-1	TRBJ1-6	TRBD1	NA	CASRGGAGNSPLHF	TGCGCCAGCAGAGGGGGCGCTGGTAATTCACCCCTCCACTTT
TRBV20-1	TRBJ2-7	TRBD2	NA	CSVSTGREGHYEQYF	TGCAGTGTTAGTACGGGCAGGGAGGGTCACTACGAGCAGTACTTC
TRBV3-1/TRBV3-2	TRBJ1-5	NA	once	CASSETRNQPQHF	TGTGCCAGCAGCGAGACAAGAAATCAGCCCCAGCATTTT
TRBV6-5	TRBJ1-2	TRBD1	NA	CASSPDRRYGYTF	TGTGCCAGCAGTCCGGACAGGCGCTATGGCTACACCTTC
TRBV19	TRBJ2-1	TRBD2	once	CASSIDTSSGRWVNEQFF	TGTGCCAGTAGTATAGATACGTCTAGCGGGAGATGGGTAAATGAGCAGTTCTTC
TRBV5-1	TRBJ1-2	TRBD1	NA	CASSSRDSYGYTF	TGCGCCAGCAGCTCCCGGGACAGCTATGGCTACACCTTC
TRBV3-1/TRBV3-2	TRBJ2-3	TRBD2	NA	CASSQSSSGRRTDTQYF	TGTGCCAGCAGCCAGTCATCTAGCGGGAGGAGGACAGATACGCAGTATTTT
TRBV19	TRBJ1-5	NA	NA	CASISGRGGNQPQHF	TGTGCCAGTATCTCAGGGCGGGGTGGCAATCAGCCCCAGCATTTT
TRBV27	TRBJ1-3	TRBD1	NA	CASSPRTGRSGNTIYF	TGTGCCAGCAGTCCTCGGACAGGCCGCTCTGGAAACACCATATATTTT
TRBV19	TRBJ2-1	TRBD1	NA	CASSIDTWTGGDEQFF	TGTGCCAGTAGTATAGATACCTGGACAGGGGGCGATGAGCAGTTCTTC
TRBV7-9	TRBJ2-1	NA	NA	CATNNEQFF	TGTGCCACAAACAATGAGCAGTTCTTC
TRBV6-6	TRBJ1-1	TRBD1	NA	CASSYGQGAEAFF	TGTGCCAGCAGTTACGGGCAGGGGGCTGAAGCTTTCTTT
TRBV27	TRBJ2-7	TRBD2	NA	CASSLGRGLALDPYEQYF	TGTGCCAGCAGTTTGGGGCGGGGACTAGCATTGGACCCCTACGAGCAGTACTTC
TRBV21-1	TRBJ1-2	NA	NA	CASSVYRALGYTF	TGTGCCAGCAGCGTGTACAGGGCCCTTGGCTACACCTTC
TRBV19	TRBJ2-7	NA	NA	CASSIAKQGWNEQYF	TGTGCCAGTAGTATCGCAAAACAGGGATGGAACGAGCAGTACTTC
TRBV3-1/TRBV3-2	TRBJ1-5	NA	NA	CASSQDMGANSNQPQHF	TGTGCCAGCAGCCAAGACATGGGGGCGAATAGCAATCAGCCCCAGCATTTT
TRBV29-1	TRBJ2-1	TRBD2	NA	CSGRTRPPYNEQFF	TGCAGCGGCCGGACTAGACCGCCTTACAATGAGCAGTTCTTC
TRBV27	TRBJ2-1	TRBD2	NA	CASSPGGREYNEQFF	TGTGCCAGCAGTCCCGGCGGGAGAGAGTACAATGAGCAGTTCTTC
TRBV2	TRBJ1-2	TRBD1	NA	CASSGDRGRTLGDGYTF	TGTGCCAGCAGTGGGGACAGGGGGCGGACACTTGGCGATGGCTACACCTTC
TRBV3-1/TRBV3-2	TRBJ2-7	TRBD1	few	CASSPDRGFYEQYF	TGTGCCAGCAGCCCCGACAGGGGATTCTACGAGCAGTACTTC
TRBV7-2	TRBJ2-1	TRBD2	NA	CASSLDTSGRDEQFF	TGTGCCAGCAGCTTGGACACTAGCGGGAGAGACGAGCAGTTCTTC
TRBV7-6	TRBJ1-3	NA	NA	CASSFNKGGGNTIYF	TGTGCCAGCAGCTTTAATAAAGGAGGTGGAAACACCATATATTTT
TRBV19	TRBJ2-3	NA	NA	CASTIRDTQYF	TGTGCCAGTACAATCAGAGATACGCAGTATTTT
TRBV5-1	TRBJ2-5	TRBD2	few	CASSLGGSGYQETQYF	TGCGCCAGCAGCTTGGGGGGTAGCGGGTACCAAGAGACCCAGTACTTC
TRBV19	TRBJ1-1	TRBD1	NA	CASSGTVNTEAFF	TGTGCCAGCTCGGGGACAGTCAACACTGAAGCTTTCTTT
TRBV5-1	TRBJ2-1	NA	NA	CASRYQGYNEQFF	TGCGCCAGCAGGTACCAGGGCTACAATGAGCAGTTCTTC
TRBV5-4	TRBJ1-2	TRBD1	NA	CASSFQGAYGYTF	TGTGCCAGCAGCTTTCAGGGGGCCTATGGCTACACCTTC
TRBV28	TRBJ2-7	NA	NA	CASSDSDSPRYEQYF	TGTGCCAGCAGTGACTCCGACAGTCCCCGTTACGAGCAGTACTTC
TRBV20-1	TRBJ1-3	NA	NA	CSASMVGVGNTIYF	TGCAGTGCTAGTATGGTAGGGGTTGGAAACACCATATATTTT
TRBV7-2	TRBJ2-3	NA	NA	CASSRDNTDTQYF	TGTGCCAGCAGCCGGGACAACACAGATACGCAGTATTTT
TRBV5-6	TRBJ2-7	NA	NA	CASSLLSGPFYEQYF	TGTGCCAGCAGCTTGCTTAGCGGCCCCTTTTACGAGCAGTACTTC
TRBV29-1	TRBJ2-3	TRBD1	NA	CSVMDRGHDTQYF	TGCAGCGTTATGGACAGGGGTCATGATACGCAGTATTTT
TRBV30	TRBJ2-7	TRBD2	NA	CAWSVILAGGNEQYF	TGTGCCTGGAGTGTTATTCTAGCGGGAGGGAACGAGCAGTACTTC
TRBV29-1	TRBJ2-3	TRBD2	once	CSVFPSGSKIDTQYF	TGCAGCGTTTTCCCTAGCGGGAGTAAGATAGATACGCAGTATTTT
TRBV12-3/TRBV12-4	TRBJ1-2	NA	NA	CASSFDLVQGDTF	TGTGCCAGCAGTTTTGATTTAGTACAGGGCGACACCTTC
TRBV5-4	TRBJ1-1	TRBD1	NA	CASSRQGAVVSAFF	TGTGCCAGCAGCAGACAGGGGGCGGTTGTTTCAGCTTTCTTT
TRBV6-6	TRBJ2-7	TRBD2	NA	CASSSTRVSGGQYF	TGTGCCAGCAGCTCCACCAGGGTCTCGGGGGGGCAGTACTTC
TRBV7-8	TRBJ1-1	NA	NA	CASKEGRTEAFF	TGTGCCAGCAAAGAGGGGAGGACTGAAGCTTTCTTT
TRBV7-9	TRBJ2-7	NA	few	CASSPDTYEQYF	TGTGCCAGCAGCCCCGACACCTACGAGCAGTACTTC
TRBV2	TRBJ2-5	NA	NA	CASSEVGREVQETQYF	TGTGCCAGCAGTGAAGTGGGGCGAGAGGTACAAGAGACCCAGTACTTC
TRBV10-1	TRBJ2-3	NA	NA	CASSDYPRGGTDTQYF	TGCGCCAGCAGTGACTACCCCAGGGGAGGCACAGATACGCAGTATTTT
TRBV21-1	TRBJ1-5	NA	NA	CASSKEDGRGSNQPQHF	TGTGCCAGCAGCAAAGAGGATGGCAGGGGCAGCAATCAGCCCCAGCATTTT
TRBV2	TRBJ1-5	NA	NA	CASSEMGPGRNQPQHF	TGTGCCAGCAGTGAAATGGGGCCAGGGAGGAATCAGCCCCAGCATTTT
TRBV7-2	TRBJ1-6	TRBD1	NA	CASSSGTGRYNSPLHF	TGTGCCAGCAGCTCCGGGACAGGGAGGTATAATTCACCCCTCCACTTT
TRBV15	TRBJ2-5	NA	NA	CATSKPSGGKTQYF	TGTGCCACCAGCAAACCCAGTGGGGGGAAGACCCAGTACTTC
TRBV7-2	TRBJ1-2	NA	NA	CASSSSMATANYGYTF	TGTGCCAGCAGCTCTTCGATGGCGACAGCTAACTATGGCTACACCTTC